These 15 T cell receptor beta chains came from one sample sequenced in a study of long-term antiretroviral therapy in people with HIV. Survey-level immunoSEQ v3.0 assays were run. Some clones are missing from TCRdb's copy, which holds only in-frame ones; the method was immunoSEQ multiplex PCR. This table has fewer than 30,000 clones, about 80% appearing once. Here the sequenced sample was unsorted PBMCs, taken 0.7 years before starting antiretroviral therapy. All receptors derive from a man between 25 and 39 years old with HIV.

This clone was counted only a few times. This rearrangement joins TRBV30 to TRBJ1-6; D is possibly TRBD1 (6 bases). Trimming took off 3 bases at V and 7 bases at J, with 13 bases between the two ends. The CDR3 length is 14 residues. CDR1 GTSNPN and CDR2 SVGIG come from the germline V gene (reference sequence). The DNA of the CDR3 is TGTGCCTGGAGCCGACAGGTCCTAAATTCACCCCTCCACTTT. Translation gives CAWSRQVLNSPLHF.

The rearrangement joins TRBV7-2 to TRBJ2-7, with D possibly matching TRBD1 (6 bases). The CDR3 is 13 amino acids. The germline V and J ends were trimmed by 5 bases and 6 bases, with 14 bases remaining between them. The germline V gene encodes CDR1 SGHTA and CDR2 FQGNSA. For the CDR3, the DNA is TGTGCCAGCAGCCCCCACAGGGCCGGCGAGCAGTACTTC. It specifies CASSPHRAGEQYF.

V usage is TRBV5-1 and J usage is TRBJ2-1; unclear D gene. V lost 0 bases, J lost 3 bases, and 7 bases lay in between. Germline CDR1 and CDR2: SGHRS and YFSETQ. The length of the CDR3 is 14 residues. The CDR3 DNA is TGCGCCAGCAGCTTGGATGTTAACTACAATGAGCAGTTCTTC. Translating gives CASSLDVNYNEQFF.

A few counts support this clone. The chain couples TRBV6-1 to TRBJ1-2, with D hard to call. The CDR3 runs to 14 residues. V lost 6 bases and J lost 4, with 15 bases in between. Germline V gene data show CDR1 as MNHNS and CDR2 as SASEGT. CDR3 nucleotides: TGTGCCAGCAGAGAACGATCCGCGCTCTATGGCTACACCTTC. Amino acid sequence: CASRERSALYGYTF.

In its sample, this clone was seen a few times. This chain links TRBV5-4 with TRBJ2-2, with 8 bases lining up with TRBD2. Germline assignment: CDR1 SGHNT and CDR2 YYREEE (reference sequence). V shed 4 bases and J 5 bases; nucleotides not matched to a gene: 7. The CDR3 covers 15 residues. The CDR3 sequence is CASSLSGTGTGELFF. In DNA form, the CDR3 reads TGTGCCAGCAGCCTTAGCGGGACGGGGACCGGGGAGCTGTTTTTT.

The DNA of the CDR3 is TGTGCCAGCAGTTTAGCGGGACTTGTTCGGAACGAGCAGTACTTC. Its protein is CASSLAGLVRNEQYF. The chain has TRBV28 and TRBJ2-7; possible D gene TRBD2, 6 bases. There are 15 residues in the CDR3. Germline lookup yields CDR1 MDHEN and CDR2 SYDVKM. V was trimmed by 2 bases and J by 5 bases, leaving 16 bases between them.

The CDR3 DNA is TGCGCCAGCAGCTTCCTAGCGGGGGGCACTAGCACAGATACGCAGTATTTT. It is translated as CASSFLAGGTSTDTQYF. The V gene is TRBV5-1, the J gene TRBJ2-3; 11 nucleotides match TRBD2. J was trimmed by 0 bases and V by 2 bases; bases with no gene match: 5. The CDR3 sequence is 17 residues long. Germline assignment: CDR1 SGHRS and CDR2 YFSETQ.

The table lists this clone with a count of one. The V call is TRBV18, the J call TRBJ2-1; no clear D gene. Germline V lookup: CDR1 KGHSH, CDR2 LQKENI. The V end lost 6 bases, the J end lost 7 bases, and 16 bases lay between the germline ends. The CDR3 covers 14 residues. This CDR3 reads CASSTTSTNNEQFF. DNA for the CDR3: TGTGCCAGCTCGACAACCTCGACGAATAATGAGCAGTTCTTC.

The rearrangement joins TRBV5-1 to TRBJ2-7; D assignment may be TRBD1 or TRBD2 (5 bases each). Looked up from germline, CDR1 is SGHRS and CDR2 is YFSETQ. Trimming stripped 0 bases from V and 6 bases from J, with 19 bases between. The CDR3 is made up of 16 amino acids. CDR3 in amino acids: CASSLDRSTGIGEQYF. The CDR3 coding sequence is TGCGCCAGCAGCTTGGACAGGTCGACCGGGATCGGCGAGCAGTACTTC.

Note on this clone: The junction shows a germline mismatch at one end, possibly a read error. V usage is TRBV5-4 and J usage is TRBJ2-2; 10 nucleotides agree with TRBD1. This CDR3 spans 15 amino acids. Germline V CDR1 and CDR2: SGHNT, YYREEE (reference sequence). The CDR3 nucleotides are TGCGCCAGCAGCCAAGACGACAGGGGGCCCGGGGAGCTGTTTTTT. Translating gives CASSQDDRGPGELFF.

V usage is TRBV9 and J usage is TRBJ1-1; 7 bases fit TRBD1. The CDR3 has 15 residues. Per germline, CDR1 SGDLS and CDR2 YYNGEE. V gave up 0 bases and J gave up 2 bases; unmatched junction bases: 4. For the CDR3, the DNA is TGTGCCAGCAGCGTAGTAGGGACAGCTAACACTGAAGCTTTCTTT. This translates into CASSVVGTANTEAFF. Full variable domain (rest looked up from reference TRBV9 and TRBJ1-1): DSGVTQTPKHLITATGQRVTLRCSPRSGDLSVYWYQQSLDQGLQFLIQYYNGEERAKGNILERFSAQQFPDLHSELNLSSLELGDSALYFCASSVVGTANTEAFFGQGTRLTVV.

The CDR3: CASSLEGGYGYTF. CDR3 bases: TGTGCCAGCAGCTTAGAGGGGGGATATGGCTACACCTTC. The rearrangement links TRBV7-9 to TRBJ1-2, with a tentative D call TRBD1 (6 bases). The V end lost 1 base, the J end lost 5 bases, and 8 bases lay between the germline ends. CDR3 length: 13 residues. The V gene's germline CDR1 is SEHNR and CDR2 FQNEAQ (reference sequence).

The chain has TRBV12-5 and TRBJ1-1, with D tentatively TRBD1 (6 bases). The ends were cut back, 5 bases at V and 4 bases at J, with 20 bases in the middle. The CDR3 spans 16 residues. Germline CDR1 and CDR2: LGHNT and FRNRAP. CDR3 sequence reads: CASGPNRDTIGTEAFF. The CDR3 DNA reads as TGTGCTAGTGGTCCCAACCGGGACACGATTGGCACTGAAGCTTTCTTT.

The chain uses TRBV28 and TRBJ2-7; D is uncertain. CDR1 is MDHEN, CDR2 SYDVKM, per germline. There are 11 residues in the CDR3. The V gene lost 5 bases and the J gene lost 4 bases, with 6 bases spanning the gap. The CDR3 DNA follows: TGTGCCAGCAGTAAGGAGTACGAGCAGTACTTC. It translates to CASSKEYEQYF.

The chain joins TRBV25-1 to TRBJ1-1; TRBD1 agrees at 8 bases. This CDR3 has 14 amino acids. Germline trimming cut 0 bases from V and 11 bases from J; bases unmatched to any gene: 8. Germline lookup yields CDR1 MGHDK and CDR2 SYGVNS. DNA of the CDR3: TGTGCCAGCAGTGAATACAGGGGGCGATTCCGGGCTTTCTTT. Its protein is CASSEYRGRFRAFF. Full variable domain (remainder filled in from reference TRBV25-1 and TRBJ1-1): EADIYQTPRYLVIGTGKKITLECSQTMGHDKMYWYQQDPGMELHLIHYSYGVNSTEKGDLSSESTVSRIRTEHFPLTLESARPSHTSQYLCASSEYRGRFRAFFGQGTRLTVV.